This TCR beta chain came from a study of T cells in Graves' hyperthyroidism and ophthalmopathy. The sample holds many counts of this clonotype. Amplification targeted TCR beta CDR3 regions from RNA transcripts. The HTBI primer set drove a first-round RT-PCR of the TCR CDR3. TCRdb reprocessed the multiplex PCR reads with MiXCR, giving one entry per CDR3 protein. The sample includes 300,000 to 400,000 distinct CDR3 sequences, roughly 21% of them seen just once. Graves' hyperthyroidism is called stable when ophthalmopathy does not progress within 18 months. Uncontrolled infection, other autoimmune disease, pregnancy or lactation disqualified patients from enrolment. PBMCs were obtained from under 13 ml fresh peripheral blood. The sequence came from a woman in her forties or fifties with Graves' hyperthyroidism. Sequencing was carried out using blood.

This CDR3 is CASSLGPSGELFF. As DNA, the CDR3 is TGTGCCAGCAGCTTAGGCCCCTCCGGGGAGCTGTTTTTT. The gene calls are TRBV7-9 and TRBJ2-2; unclear D gene. Per the germline V gene, CDR1 is SEHNR and CDR2 is FQNEAQ (reference sequence). V was trimmed by 1 base and J by 6 bases, leaving 6 bases between them. This CDR3 region has 13 residues. Full variable domain (remainder filled in from reference TRBV7-9 and TRBJ2-2): DTGVSQNPRHKITKRGQNVTFRCDPISEHNRLYWYRQTLGQGPEFLTYFQNEAQLEKSRLLSDRFSAERPKGSFSTLEIQRTEQGDSAMYLCASSLGPSGELFFGEGSRLTVL.